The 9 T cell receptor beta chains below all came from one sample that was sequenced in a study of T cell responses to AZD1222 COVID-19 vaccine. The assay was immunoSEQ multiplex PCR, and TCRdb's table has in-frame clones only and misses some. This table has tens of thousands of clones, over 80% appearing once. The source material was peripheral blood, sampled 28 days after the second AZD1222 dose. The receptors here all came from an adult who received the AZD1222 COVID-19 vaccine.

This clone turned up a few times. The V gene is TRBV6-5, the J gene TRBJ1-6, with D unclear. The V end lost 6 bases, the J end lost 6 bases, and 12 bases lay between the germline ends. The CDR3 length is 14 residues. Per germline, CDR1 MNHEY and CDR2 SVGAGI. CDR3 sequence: CASRPDGANSPLHF. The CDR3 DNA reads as TGTGCCAGCAGACCGGACGGAGCTAATTCACCCCTCCACTTT.

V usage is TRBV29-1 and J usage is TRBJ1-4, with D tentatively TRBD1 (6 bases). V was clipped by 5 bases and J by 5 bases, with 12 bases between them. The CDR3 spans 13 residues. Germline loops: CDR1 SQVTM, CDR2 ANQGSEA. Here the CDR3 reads CSVLRGWNEKLFF. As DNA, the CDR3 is TGCAGCGTTCTTAGGGGGTGGAATGAAAAACTGTTTTTT.

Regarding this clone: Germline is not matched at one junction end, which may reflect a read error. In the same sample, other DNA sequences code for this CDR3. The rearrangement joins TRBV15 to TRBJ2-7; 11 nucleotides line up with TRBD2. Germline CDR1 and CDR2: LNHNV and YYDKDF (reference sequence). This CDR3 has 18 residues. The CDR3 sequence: CATSRAGVAGGPSYEQYF. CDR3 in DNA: TGTGCCACCAGTAGAGCAGGGGTAGCGGGAGGGCCTTCATACGAGCAGTACTTC.

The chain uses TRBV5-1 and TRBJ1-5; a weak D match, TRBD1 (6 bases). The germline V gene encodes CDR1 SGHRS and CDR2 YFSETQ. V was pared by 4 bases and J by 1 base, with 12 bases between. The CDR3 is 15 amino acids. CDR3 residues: CASSRGQGSNQPQHF. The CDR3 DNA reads TGCGCCAGCAGCAGGGGCCAGGGGAGCAATCAGCCCCAGCATTTT.

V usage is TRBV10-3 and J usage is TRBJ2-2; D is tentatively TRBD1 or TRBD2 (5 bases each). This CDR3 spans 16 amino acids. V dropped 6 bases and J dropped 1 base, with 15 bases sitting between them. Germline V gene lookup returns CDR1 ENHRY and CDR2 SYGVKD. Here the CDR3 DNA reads TGTGCCATCAGACCCTCGGGACGGATGAACACCGGGGAGCTGTTTTTT. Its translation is CAIRPSGRMNTGELFF.

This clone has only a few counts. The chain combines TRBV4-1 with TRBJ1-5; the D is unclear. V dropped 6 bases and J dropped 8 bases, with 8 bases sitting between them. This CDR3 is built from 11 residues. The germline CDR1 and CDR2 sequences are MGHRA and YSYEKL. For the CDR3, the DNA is TGCGCCAGCAGTCCGAAAAAGCCCCAGCATTTT. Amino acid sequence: CASSPKKPQHF.

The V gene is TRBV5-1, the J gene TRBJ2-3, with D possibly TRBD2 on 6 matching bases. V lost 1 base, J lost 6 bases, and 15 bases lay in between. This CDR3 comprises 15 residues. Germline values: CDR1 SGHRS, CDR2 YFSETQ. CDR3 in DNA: TGCGCCAGCAGCTTGTACGCGGGAAATGGCGATACGCAGTATTTT. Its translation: CASSLYAGNGDTQYF.

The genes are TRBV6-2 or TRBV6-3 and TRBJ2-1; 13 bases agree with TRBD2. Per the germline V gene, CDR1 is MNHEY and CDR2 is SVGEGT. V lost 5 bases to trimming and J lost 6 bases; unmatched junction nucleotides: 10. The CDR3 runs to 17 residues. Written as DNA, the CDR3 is TGTGCCAGCAGTCCGCCCGGACTAGCGGGAGTTGCCAATGAGCAGTTCTTC. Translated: CASSPPGLAGVANEQFF.

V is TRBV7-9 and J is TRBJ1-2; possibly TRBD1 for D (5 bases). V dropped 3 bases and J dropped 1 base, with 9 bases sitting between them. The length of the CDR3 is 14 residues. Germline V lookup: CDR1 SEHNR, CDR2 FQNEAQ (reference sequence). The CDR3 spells CASSFAGINYGYTF. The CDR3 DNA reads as TGTGCCAGCAGCTTCGCAGGGATTAACTATGGCTACACCTTC. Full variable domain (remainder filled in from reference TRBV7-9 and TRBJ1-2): DTGVSQNPRHKITKRGQNVTFRCDPISEHNRLYWYRQTLGQGPEFLTYFQNEAQLEKSRLLSDRFSAERPKGSFSTLEIQRTEQGDSAMYLCASSFAGINYGYTFGSGTRLTVV.